This entry concerns a single T cell receptor (beta chain). What it recognizes is unknown. The CDR3 sequence is 16 residues long. Deletions cut 4 bases from V and 4 bases from J, with 14 bases between. Unique molecular identifiers were built into the TCR beta cDNA libraries. The authors obtained roughly 500,000 cDNA molecules from approximately 0.95 to 9.8 million T cells. TCRdb used MiXCR to reprocess the PCR reads, holding one entry per CDR3 protein. The table has 550,000 to 700,000 distinct CDR3 sequences, roughly 45% seen once. The sample comes from a study of post-analysis software for immune sequencing data. Study context: Patients with relapsing-remitting, secondary progressive and progressive-relapsing multiple sclerosis courses were all represented.

Whole-study findings and limits: The study found TRBV5-6, TRBV5-1 and TRBV20-1 among a few TRBV segments more frequent in patients than controls. Patients with multiple sclerosis recorded significantly lower normalized Chao1 diversity than controls, the study found.

This TCR was recovered from a girl under 18 with multiple sclerosis. The material sequenced was blood. The rearrangement joins TRBV12-3 or TRBV12-4 to TRBJ2-6; D call uncertain. This chain's CDR3 is CASSSDGRGGANVLTF. The CDR3 region has the DNA TGTGCCAGCAGTTCAGATGGGCGAGGCGGGGCCAACGTCCTGACTTTC.